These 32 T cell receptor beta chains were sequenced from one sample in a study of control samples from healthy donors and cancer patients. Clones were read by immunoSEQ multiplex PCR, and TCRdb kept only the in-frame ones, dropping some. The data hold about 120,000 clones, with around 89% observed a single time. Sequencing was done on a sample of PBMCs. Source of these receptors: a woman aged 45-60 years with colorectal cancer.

CDR3 residues: CASSQQRTTYNEQFF. In DNA form, the CDR3 reads TGTGCCAGCAGTCAGCAACGAACCACATACAATGAGCAGTTCTTC. This chain joins TRBV6-5 and TRBJ2-1, with unresolved D. Germline V gives CDR1 MNHEY, CDR2 SVGAGI. Trimming removed 5 bases at V and 4 bases at J, with 15 bases between. The CDR3 totals 15 residues.

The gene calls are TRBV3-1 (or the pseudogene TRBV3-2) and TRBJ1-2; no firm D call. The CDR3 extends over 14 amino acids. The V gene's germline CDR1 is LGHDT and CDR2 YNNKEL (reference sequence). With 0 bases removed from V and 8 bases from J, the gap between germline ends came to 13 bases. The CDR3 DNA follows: TGTGCCAGCAGCCAAGATCAGAGGCTGGGGGGCTACACCTTC. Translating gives CASSQDQRLGGYTF.

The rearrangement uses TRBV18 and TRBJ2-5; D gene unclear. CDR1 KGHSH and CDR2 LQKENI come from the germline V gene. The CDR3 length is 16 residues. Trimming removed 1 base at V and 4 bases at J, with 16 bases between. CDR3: CASSPQQLGWGETQYF. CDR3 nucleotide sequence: TGTGCCAGCTCACCACAGCAGCTTGGGTGGGGAGAGACCCAGTACTTC.

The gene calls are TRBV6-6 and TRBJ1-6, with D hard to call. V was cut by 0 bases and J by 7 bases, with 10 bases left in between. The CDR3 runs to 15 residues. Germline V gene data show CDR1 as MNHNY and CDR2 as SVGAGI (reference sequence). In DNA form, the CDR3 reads TGTGCCAGCAGTTACTCGGGGTATCGAAATTCACCCCTCCACTTT. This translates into CASSYSGYRNSPLHF.

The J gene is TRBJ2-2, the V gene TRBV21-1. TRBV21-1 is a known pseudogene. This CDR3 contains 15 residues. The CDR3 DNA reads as TGTGCCAGCAGCGTCCCAGGAGTAAAGGCCGGGGAGCTGTTTTTT. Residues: CASSVPGVKAGELFF.

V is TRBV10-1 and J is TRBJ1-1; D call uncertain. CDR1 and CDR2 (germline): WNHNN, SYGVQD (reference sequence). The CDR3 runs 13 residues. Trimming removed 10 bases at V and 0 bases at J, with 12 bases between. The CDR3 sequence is CATSSSVNTEAFF. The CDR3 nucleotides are TGCGCCACATCGTCCTCGGTGAACACTGAAGCTTTCTTT.

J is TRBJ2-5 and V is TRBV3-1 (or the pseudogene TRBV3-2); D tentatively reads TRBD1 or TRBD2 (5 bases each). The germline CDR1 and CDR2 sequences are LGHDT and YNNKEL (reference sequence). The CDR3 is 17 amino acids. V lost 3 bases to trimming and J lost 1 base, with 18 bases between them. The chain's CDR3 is CASSQGLIGTFQETQYF. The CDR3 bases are TGTGCCAGCAGCCAGGGCTTGATAGGGACCTTCCAAGAGACCCAGTACTTC.

This CDR3 reads CASSYPTSGGAYEQYF. The CDR3 nucleotides read TGTGCCAGCAGTTACCCGACTAGCGGGGGGGCCTACGAGCAGTACTTC. The gene calls are TRBV6-2 or TRBV6-3 and TRBJ2-7; 14 bases agree with TRBD2. Germline assignment: CDR1 MNHEY and CDR2 SVGEGT. This CDR3 spans 16 amino acids. With V trimmed by 2 bases and J by 2 bases, 2 bases remained unmatched.

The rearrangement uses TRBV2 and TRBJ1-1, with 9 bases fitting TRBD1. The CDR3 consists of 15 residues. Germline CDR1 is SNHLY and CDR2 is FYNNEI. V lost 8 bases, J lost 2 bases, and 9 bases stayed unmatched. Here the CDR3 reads CASVPGQGLNTEAFF. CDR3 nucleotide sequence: TGTGCCAGCGTCCCGGGACAGGGACTAAACACTGAAGCTTTCTTT.

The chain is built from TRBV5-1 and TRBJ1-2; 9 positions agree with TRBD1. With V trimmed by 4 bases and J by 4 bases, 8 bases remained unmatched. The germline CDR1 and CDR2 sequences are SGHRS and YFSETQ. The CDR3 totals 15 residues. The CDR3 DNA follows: TGCGCCAGCAGCACGACACAGGGGGCCGGCTATGGCTACACCTTC. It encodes CASSTTQGAGYGYTF.

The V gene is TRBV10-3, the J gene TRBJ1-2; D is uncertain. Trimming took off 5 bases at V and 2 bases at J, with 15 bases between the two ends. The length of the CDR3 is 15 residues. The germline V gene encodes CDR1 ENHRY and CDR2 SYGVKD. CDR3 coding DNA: TGTGCCATCAGTTCCACCTCCCTTCAAAACTATGGCTACACCTTC. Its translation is CAISSTSLQNYGYTF.

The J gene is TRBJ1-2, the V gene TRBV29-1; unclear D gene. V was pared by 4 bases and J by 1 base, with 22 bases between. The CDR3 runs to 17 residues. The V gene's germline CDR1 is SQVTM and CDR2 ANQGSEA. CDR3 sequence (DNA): TGCAGCGTTGTTTTCTTTAAGTTGGGCACATTTAACTATGGCTACACCTTC. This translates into CSVVFFKLGTFNYGYTF.

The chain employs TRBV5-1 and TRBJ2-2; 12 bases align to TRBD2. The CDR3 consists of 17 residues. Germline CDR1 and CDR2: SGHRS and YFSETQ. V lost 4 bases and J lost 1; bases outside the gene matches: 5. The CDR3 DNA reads TGCGCCAGCAGCAACGGGACTAGCGGGCGGAACACCGGGGAGCTGTTTTTT. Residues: CASSNGTSGRNTGELFF. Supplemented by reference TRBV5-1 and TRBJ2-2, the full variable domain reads KAGVTQTPRYLIKTRGQQVTLSCSPISGHRSVSWYQQTPGQGLQFLFEYFSETQRNKGNFPGRFSGRQFSNSRSEMNVSTLELGDSALYLCASSNGTSGRNTGELFFGEGSRLTVL.

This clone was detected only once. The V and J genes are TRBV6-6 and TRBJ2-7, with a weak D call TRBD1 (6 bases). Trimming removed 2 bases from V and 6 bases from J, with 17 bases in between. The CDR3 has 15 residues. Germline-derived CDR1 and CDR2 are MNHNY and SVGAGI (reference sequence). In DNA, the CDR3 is TGTGCCAGCAGTTACGGGACACCGGGGTCTGGCGAGCAGTACTTC. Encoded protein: CASSYGTPGSGEQYF.

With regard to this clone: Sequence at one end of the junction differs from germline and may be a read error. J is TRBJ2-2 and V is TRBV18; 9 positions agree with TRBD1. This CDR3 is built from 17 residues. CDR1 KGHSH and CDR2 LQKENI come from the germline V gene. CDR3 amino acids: CASSPPRGTGIPGELFF. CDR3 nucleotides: TGTGCCAGCTCGCCACCCAGGGGGACAGGGATTCCCGGGGAGCTGTTTTTT.

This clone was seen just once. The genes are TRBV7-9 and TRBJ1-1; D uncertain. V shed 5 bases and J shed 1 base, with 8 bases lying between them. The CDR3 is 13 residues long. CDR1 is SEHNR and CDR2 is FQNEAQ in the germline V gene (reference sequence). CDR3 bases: TGTGCCAGCAGCCCCATTACGAACACTGAAGCTTTCTTT. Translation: CASSPITNTEAFF.

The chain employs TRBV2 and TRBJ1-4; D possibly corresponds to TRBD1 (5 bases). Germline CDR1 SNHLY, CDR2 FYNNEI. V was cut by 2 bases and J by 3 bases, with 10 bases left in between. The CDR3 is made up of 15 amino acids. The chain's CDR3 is CASSETGTANEKLFF. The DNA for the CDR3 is TGTGCCAGCAGTGAAACCGGGACGGCTAATGAAAAACTGTTTTTT.

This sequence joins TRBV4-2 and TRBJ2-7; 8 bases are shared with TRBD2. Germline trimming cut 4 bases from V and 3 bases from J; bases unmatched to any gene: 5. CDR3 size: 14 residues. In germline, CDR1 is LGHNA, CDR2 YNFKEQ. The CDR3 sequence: CASSRPGGLYEQYF. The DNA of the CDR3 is TGTGCCAGCAGCCGGCCGGGAGGGCTCTACGAGCAGTACTTC.

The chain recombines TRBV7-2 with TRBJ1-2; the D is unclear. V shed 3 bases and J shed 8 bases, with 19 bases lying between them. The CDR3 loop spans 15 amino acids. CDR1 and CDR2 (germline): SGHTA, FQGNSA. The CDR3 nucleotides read TGTGCCAGCAGCTTCTTGCAGTCCTTACCGGGGGGCTACACCTTC. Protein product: CASSFLQSLPGGYTF.

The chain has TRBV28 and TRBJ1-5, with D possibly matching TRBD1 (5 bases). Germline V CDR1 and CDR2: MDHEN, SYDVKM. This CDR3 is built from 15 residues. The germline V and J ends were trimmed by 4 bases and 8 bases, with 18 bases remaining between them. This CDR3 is CASSSPRRGREPQHF. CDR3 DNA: TGTGCCAGCAGTTCCCCTAGGAGGGGTCGGGAGCCCCAGCATTTT. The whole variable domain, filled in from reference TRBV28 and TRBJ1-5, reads DVKVTQSSRYLVKRTGEKVFLECVQDMDHENMFWYRQDPGLGLRLIYFSYDVKMKEKGDIPEGYSVSREKKERFSLILESASTNQTSMYLCASSSPRRGREPQHFGDGTRLSIL.

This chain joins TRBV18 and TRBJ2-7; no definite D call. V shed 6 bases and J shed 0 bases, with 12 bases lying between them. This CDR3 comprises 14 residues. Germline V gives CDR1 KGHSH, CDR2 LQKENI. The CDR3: CASSDRTYSYEQYF. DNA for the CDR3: TGTGCCAGCTCCGATCGGACGTACTCCTACGAGCAGTACTTC.

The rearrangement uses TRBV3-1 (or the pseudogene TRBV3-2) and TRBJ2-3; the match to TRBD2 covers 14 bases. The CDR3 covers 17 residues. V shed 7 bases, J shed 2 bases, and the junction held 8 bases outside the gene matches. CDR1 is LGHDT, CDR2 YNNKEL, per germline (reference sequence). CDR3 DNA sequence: TGTGCCAGCACTTGGACTAGCGGGGGGTTCGACACAGATACGCAGTATTTT. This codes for CASTWTSGGFDTDTQYF.

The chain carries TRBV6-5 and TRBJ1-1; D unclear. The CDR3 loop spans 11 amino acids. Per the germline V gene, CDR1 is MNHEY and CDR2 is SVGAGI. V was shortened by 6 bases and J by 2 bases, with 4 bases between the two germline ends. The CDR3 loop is CASRRNTEAFF. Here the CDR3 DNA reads TGTGCCAGCAGGAGAAACACTGAAGCTTTCTTT.

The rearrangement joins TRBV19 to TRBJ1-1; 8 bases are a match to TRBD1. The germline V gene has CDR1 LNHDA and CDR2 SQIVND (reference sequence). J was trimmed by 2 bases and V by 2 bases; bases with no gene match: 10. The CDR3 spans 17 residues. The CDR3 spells CASSIYHGQGLNTEAFF. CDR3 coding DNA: TGTGCCAGTAGTATATATCACGGACAGGGCTTAAACACTGAAGCTTTCTTT.

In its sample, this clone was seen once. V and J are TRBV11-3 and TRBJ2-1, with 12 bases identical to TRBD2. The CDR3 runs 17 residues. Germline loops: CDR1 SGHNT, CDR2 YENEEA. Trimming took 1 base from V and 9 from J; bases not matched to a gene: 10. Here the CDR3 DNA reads TGTGCCAGCAGCTTAGGCGGGTCGCTAGCGGGGGGGAGTGAGCAGTTCTTC. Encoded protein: CASSLGGSLAGGSEQFF.

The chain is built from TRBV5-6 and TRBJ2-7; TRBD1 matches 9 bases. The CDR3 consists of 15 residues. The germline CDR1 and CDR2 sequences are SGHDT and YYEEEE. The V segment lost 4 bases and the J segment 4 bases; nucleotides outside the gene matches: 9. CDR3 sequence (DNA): TGTGCCAGCAGCCCGTTGGACAGGGGTCAGTACGAGCAGTACTTC. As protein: CASSPLDRGQYEQYF.

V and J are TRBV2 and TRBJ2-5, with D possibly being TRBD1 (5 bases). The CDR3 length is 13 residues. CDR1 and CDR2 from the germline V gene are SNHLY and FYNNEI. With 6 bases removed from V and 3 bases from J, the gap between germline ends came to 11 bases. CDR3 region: CASRARVEETQYF. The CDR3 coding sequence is TGTGCCAGCAGGGCCAGGGTCGAAGAGACCCAGTACTTC.

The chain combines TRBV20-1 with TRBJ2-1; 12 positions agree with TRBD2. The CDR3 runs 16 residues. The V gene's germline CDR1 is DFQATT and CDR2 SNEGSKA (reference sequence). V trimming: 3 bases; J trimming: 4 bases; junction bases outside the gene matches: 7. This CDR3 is CSASGSLAGGYNEQFF. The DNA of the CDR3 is TGCAGTGCTAGTGGATCACTAGCGGGAGGTTACAATGAGCAGTTCTTC.

The CDR3 DNA sequence: TGTGCCTGGGGACAGGGTGGAGAGCGAAACACCATATATTTT. Its protein is CAWGQGGERNTIYF. The rearrangement uses TRBV30 and TRBJ1-3; 8 positions match TRBD1. The CDR3 extends over 14 amino acids. The V and J ends lost 5 bases and 5 bases, in that order; junction bases with no gene match: 8. Germline CDR1 GTSNPN, CDR2 SVGIG (reference sequence).

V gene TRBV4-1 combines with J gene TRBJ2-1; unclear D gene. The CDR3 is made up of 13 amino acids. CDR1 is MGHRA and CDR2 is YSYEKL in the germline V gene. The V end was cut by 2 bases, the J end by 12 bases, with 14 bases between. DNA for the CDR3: TGCGCCAGCAGCCAAACGGCAGGTTTGGTGCAGTTCTTC. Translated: CASSQTAGLVQFF.

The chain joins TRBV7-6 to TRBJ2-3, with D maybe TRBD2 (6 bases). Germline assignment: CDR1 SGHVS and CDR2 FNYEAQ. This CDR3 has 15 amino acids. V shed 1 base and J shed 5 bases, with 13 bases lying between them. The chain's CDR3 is CASSLVNRRGDTQYF. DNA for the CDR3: TGTGCCAGCAGCTTAGTAAACCGGCGGGGAGATACGCAGTATTTT.

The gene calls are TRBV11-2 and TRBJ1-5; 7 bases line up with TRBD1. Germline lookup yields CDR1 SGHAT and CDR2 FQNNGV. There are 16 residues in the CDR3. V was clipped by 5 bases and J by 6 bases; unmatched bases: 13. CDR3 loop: CASSPIADRVGQPQHF. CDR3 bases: TGTGCCAGCAGCCCGATTGCCGACAGGGTCGGTCAGCCCCAGCATTTT.